The rows below give T cell receptor beta chains drawn from one sample of a study of T cell changes during pregnancy in multiple sclerosis. This table comes from immunoSEQ multiplex PCR, and its TCRdb copy is limited to in-frame clones, with some not included. The data contain more than 85,000 clones, just over 90% of them singletons. Sequenced here: peripheral blood, sampled in the third trimester of pregnancy. These receptors all stem from a female donor in good health, enrolled as a control in a pregnancy study. Both conserved end residues are part of each CDR3. Each record gives: clone size, V gene, CDR3 length, D gene, J gene, CDR3 protein, CDR3 DNA. A D gene is named only where the DNA matches it firmly. Part of the rows lack a size; the others show once, few, many or a class for expanded clones.

clone_size: NA
v_call: TRBV19
cdr3_length: 15
d_call: TRBD2
j_call: TRBJ2-3
cdr3_aa: CASRLAGAGTDTQYF
cdr3_nt: TGTGCCAGTAGACTAGCGGGAGCGGGCACAGATACGCAGTATTTT

clone_size: NA
v_call: TRBV30
cdr3_length: 16
d_call: NA
j_call: TRBJ1-1
cdr3_aa: CAWSVPPTAGSPEAFF
cdr3_nt: TGTGCCTGGAGTGTACCACCAACAGCAGGGTCCCCTGAAGCTTTCTTT

clone_size: NA
v_call: TRBV6-1
cdr3_length: 14
d_call: NA
j_call: TRBJ1-1
cdr3_aa: CASTDSYTHTEAFF
cdr3_nt: TGTGCCAGCACCGACAGTTACACCCACACTGAAGCTTTCTTT

clone_size: NA
v_call: TRBV7-9
cdr3_length: 16
d_call: NA
j_call: TRBJ2-1
cdr3_aa: CASSSDGEATYNEQFF
cdr3_nt: TGTGCCAGCAGCTCTGACGGGGAGGCGACCTACAATGAGCAGTTCTTC

clone_size: NA
v_call: TRBV7-9
cdr3_length: 15
d_call: TRBD1
j_call: TRBJ1-1
cdr3_aa: CASSPDRGLDTEAFF
cdr3_nt: TGTGCCAGCAGCCCGGACAGGGGGCTTGACACTGAAGCTTTCTTT

clone_size: NA
v_call: TRBV7-8
cdr3_length: 15
d_call: TRBD1
j_call: TRBJ2-5
cdr3_aa: CASSYLTGLGETQYF
cdr3_nt: TGTGCCAGCAGCTACCTGACAGGGCTGGGGGAGACCCAGTACTTC

clone_size: NA
v_call: TRBV23-1
cdr3_length: 14
d_call: NA
j_call: TRBJ2-7
cdr3_aa: CASSQFDRFYEQYF
cdr3_nt: TGCGCCAGCAGTCAATTCGACAGGTTTTACGAGCAGTACTTC

clone_size: NA
v_call: TRBV27
cdr3_length: 16
d_call: TRBD2
j_call: TRBJ2-3
cdr3_aa: CASSRSSGSATDTQYF
cdr3_nt: TGTGCCAGCAGTCGGTCTAGCGGCTCAGCCACAGATACGCAGTATTTT

clone_size: NA
v_call: TRBV28
cdr3_length: 14
d_call: NA
j_call: TRBJ1-5
cdr3_aa: CASSPPDWNQPQHF
cdr3_nt: TGTGCCAGCAGTCCCCCGGACTGGAATCAGCCCCAGCATTTT

clone_size: NA
v_call: TRBV28
cdr3_length: 14
d_call: TRBD2
j_call: TRBJ2-1
cdr3_aa: CATREREVYNEQFF
cdr3_nt: TGTGCCACTCGGGAGCGGGAGGTATACAATGAGCAGTTCTTC

clone_size: NA
v_call: TRBV5-1
cdr3_length: 12
d_call: NA
j_call: TRBJ2-7
cdr3_aa: CASSLVAGEQYF
cdr3_nt: TGCGCCAGCAGCTTGGTCGCGGGCGAGCAGTACTTC

clone_size: NA
v_call: TRBV6-6
cdr3_length: 16
d_call: TRBD2
j_call: TRBJ2-1
cdr3_aa: CASRGPGLAGVNEQFF
cdr3_nt: TGTGCCAGCAGGGGTCCGGGACTAGCGGGAGTAAATGAGCAGTTCTTC

clone_size: NA
v_call: TRBV5-1
cdr3_length: 15
d_call: NA
j_call: TRBJ1-1
cdr3_aa: CASSSKQGRNTEAFF
cdr3_nt: TGCGCCAGCAGCTCGAAACAGGGTCGCAACACTGAAGCTTTCTTT

clone_size: NA
v_call: TRBV28
cdr3_length: 15
d_call: NA
j_call: TRBJ1-2
cdr3_aa: CASSSATAGGYRYTF
cdr3_nt: TGTGCCAGCAGTTCGGCGACAGCCGGGGGGTATCGCTACACCTTC

clone_size: NA
v_call: TRBV18
cdr3_length: 14
d_call: NA
j_call: TRBJ2-1
cdr3_aa: CASSPPPGYNEQFF
cdr3_nt: TGTGCCAGCTCACCACCGCCGGGGTACAATGAGCAGTTCTTC

clone_size: NA
v_call: TRBV5-1
cdr3_length: 15
d_call: TRBD2
j_call: TRBJ2-7
cdr3_aa: CASRPTSGSLYEQYF
cdr3_nt: TGCGCCAGCAGACCGACTAGCGGGAGTCTCTACGAGCAGTACTTC

clone_size: NA
v_call: TRBV7-2
cdr3_length: 12
d_call: NA
j_call: TRBJ1-2
cdr3_aa: CASSSQRDGYTF
cdr3_nt: TGTGCCAGCAGCTCCCAGCGGGACGGCTACACCTTC

clone_size: NA
v_call: TRBV29-1
cdr3_length: 15
d_call: NA
j_call: TRBJ2-5
cdr3_aa: CSVERVQGGEETQYF
cdr3_nt: TGCAGCGTTGAAAGGGTGCAGGGAGGCGAAGAGACCCAGTACTTC

clone_size: few
v_call: TRBV21-1
cdr3_length: 13
d_call: NA
j_call: TRBJ1-1
cdr3_aa: CASSKGGAKVAFF
cdr3_nt: TGTGCCAGCAGCAAAGGAGGTGCCAAGGTAGCTTTCTTT

clone_size: NA
v_call: TRBV11-2
cdr3_length: 11
d_call: NA
j_call: TRBJ2-7
cdr3_aa: CASSLGELQYF
cdr3_nt: TGTGCCAGCAGCTTAGGCGAACTGCAGTACTTC

clone_size: NA
v_call: TRBV6-6
cdr3_length: 13
d_call: NA
j_call: TRBJ1-1
cdr3_aa: CASSRTVNTEAFF
cdr3_nt: TGTGCCAGCAGTCGGACAGTGAACACTGAAGCTTTCTTT

clone_size: NA
v_call: TRBV9
cdr3_length: 17
d_call: NA
j_call: TRBJ2-7
cdr3_aa: CASSPTVLARGSYEQYF
cdr3_nt: TGTGCCAGCAGCCCAACCGTCCTAGCCCGGGGTTCCTACGAGCAGTACTTC

clone_size: NA
v_call: TRBV5-1
cdr3_length: 14
d_call: NA
j_call: TRBJ1-1
cdr3_aa: CASSRTAEGGEAFF
cdr3_nt: TGCGCCAGCAGCAGGACAGCTGAAGGAGGTGAAGCTTTCTTT

clone_size: NA
v_call: TRBV7-9
cdr3_length: 16
d_call: NA
j_call: TRBJ2-7
cdr3_aa: CASSFSRGRGGDEQYF
cdr3_nt: TGTGCCAGCAGCTTTTCAAGGGGGAGGGGAGGGGACGAGCAGTACTTC

clone_size: NA
v_call: TRBV4-1
cdr3_length: 15
d_call: TRBD1
j_call: TRBJ2-2
cdr3_aa: CASSPQGRNTGELFF
cdr3_nt: TGCGCCAGCAGCCCACAGGGGAGGAACACCGGGGAGCTGTTTTTT

clone_size: NA
v_call: TRBV4-1
cdr3_length: 14
d_call: TRBD1
j_call: TRBJ1-4
cdr3_aa: CASSQAGGNEKLFF
cdr3_nt: TGCGCCAGCAGCCAAGCAGGGGGAAATGAAAAACTGTTTTTT

clone_size: NA
v_call: TRBV6-1
cdr3_length: 12
d_call: NA
j_call: TRBJ2-7
cdr3_aa: CASATLYYEQYF
cdr3_nt: TGTGCCAGCGCCACCCTCTACTACGAGCAGTACTTC

clone_size: NA
v_call: TRBV28
cdr3_length: 14
d_call: NA
j_call: TRBJ1-4
cdr3_aa: CASKTQGYNEKLFF
cdr3_nt: TGTGCCAGCAAAACGCAGGGGTATAATGAAAAACTGTTTTTT

clone_size: NA
v_call: TRBV28
cdr3_length: 13
d_call: NA
j_call: TRBJ1-2
cdr3_aa: CASSFAVNYGYTF
cdr3_nt: TGTGCCAGCAGTTTCGCAGTTAACTATGGCTACACCTTC

clone_size: few
v_call: TRBV6-1
cdr3_length: 16
d_call: NA
j_call: TRBJ1-5
cdr3_aa: CASSVGGGAGGQPQHF
cdr3_nt: TGTGCCAGCAGTGTCGGCGGGGGGGCCGGAGGTCAGCCCCAGCATTTT

clone_size: NA
v_call: TRBV18
cdr3_length: 16
d_call: NA
j_call: TRBJ2-1
cdr3_aa: CASSPLASLSYNEQFF
cdr3_nt: TGTGCCAGCTCACCTTTAGCGAGCCTCTCCTACAATGAGCAGTTCTTC

clone_size: NA
v_call: TRBV9
cdr3_length: 18
d_call: TRBD2
j_call: TRBJ2-3
cdr3_aa: CASSPGLAGGPATDTQYF
cdr3_nt: TGTGCCAGCAGCCCGGGACTAGCGGGAGGCCCAGCGACAGATACGCAGTATTTT

clone_size: NA
v_call: TRBV21-1
cdr3_length: 14
d_call: NA
j_call: TRBJ2-5
cdr3_aa: CASGRGHWQETQYF
cdr3_nt: TGTGCCAGCGGCAGGGGGCACTGGCAAGAGACCCAGTACTTC

clone_size: NA
v_call: TRBV29-1
cdr3_length: 13
d_call: TRBD2
j_call: TRBJ2-1
cdr3_aa: CSVDQREYNEQFF
cdr3_nt: TGCAGCGTTGACCAGCGGGAGTACAATGAGCAGTTCTTC

clone_size: NA
v_call: TRBV11-2
cdr3_length: 17
d_call: TRBD1
j_call: TRBJ2-3
cdr3_aa: CASSLGARGRKVDTQYF
cdr3_nt: TGTGCCAGCAGCTTAGGGGCCAGGGGGCGCAAAGTAGATACGCAGTATTTT

clone_size: NA
v_call: TRBV19
cdr3_length: 17
d_call: TRBD1
j_call: TRBJ2-1
cdr3_aa: CASSIDNPGQEYNEQFF
cdr3_nt: TGTGCCAGTAGTATAGACAACCCCGGACAGGAGTACAATGAGCAGTTCTTC

clone_size: NA
v_call: TRBV27
cdr3_length: 14
d_call: TRBD1
j_call: TRBJ2-7
cdr3_aa: CASSLGQGYSEQYF
cdr3_nt: TGTGCCAGCAGTTTGGGACAGGGGTACTCCGAGCAGTACTTC

clone_size: once
v_call: TRBV15
cdr3_length: 13
d_call: NA
j_call: TRBJ2-1
cdr3_aa: CATSKGLYNEQFF
cdr3_nt: TGTGCCACCAGCAAGGGACTTTACAATGAGCAGTTCTTC

clone_size: NA
v_call: TRBV7-9
cdr3_length: 17
d_call: TRBD2
j_call: TRBJ2-1
cdr3_aa: CASSQPLAGGPYNEQFF
cdr3_nt: TGTGCCAGCAGCCAACCACTAGCGGGAGGGCCTTACAATGAGCAGTTCTTC

clone_size: NA
v_call: TRBV28
cdr3_length: 15
d_call: TRBD1
j_call: TRBJ2-1
cdr3_aa: CASSLADRGFNEQFF
cdr3_nt: TGTGCCAGCAGTTTGGCGGACAGGGGTTTCAATGAGCAGTTCTTC

clone_size: few
v_call: TRBV7-2
cdr3_length: 17
d_call: TRBD2
j_call: TRBJ2-7
cdr3_aa: CASSPKWTSGKSHEQYF
cdr3_nt: TGTGCCAGCAGCCCCAAATGGACTAGCGGGAAATCACACGAGCAGTACTTC

clone_size: NA
v_call: TRBV27
cdr3_length: 14
d_call: TRBD1
j_call: TRBJ2-7
cdr3_aa: CASSMTGGDYEQYF
cdr3_nt: TGTGCCAGCAGTATGACAGGGGGAGACTACGAGCAGTACTTC

clone_size: NA
v_call: TRBV2
cdr3_length: 14
d_call: NA
j_call: TRBJ2-7
cdr3_aa: CASKGQGNSYEQYF
cdr3_nt: TGTGCCAGCAAAGGACAAGGGAATTCCTACGAGCAGTACTTC

clone_size: NA
v_call: TRBV29-1
cdr3_length: 13
d_call: NA
j_call: TRBJ2-7
cdr3_aa: CSVDSGDSYEQYF
cdr3_nt: TGCAGCGTTGATTCGGGGGACTCCTACGAGCAGTACTTC

clone_size: NA
v_call: TRBV2
cdr3_length: 16
d_call: TRBD1
j_call: TRBJ2-2
cdr3_aa: CASILQGAMGTGELFF
cdr3_nt: TGTGCCAGCATCCTACAGGGGGCGATGGGGACCGGGGAGCTGTTTTTT

clone_size: NA
v_call: TRBV27
cdr3_length: 15
d_call: TRBD1
j_call: TRBJ1-1
cdr3_aa: CASRAFRQGNTEAFF
cdr3_nt: TGTGCCAGCAGGGCCTTTCGACAGGGGAACACTGAAGCTTTCTTT

clone_size: NA
v_call: TRBV6-1
cdr3_length: 18
d_call: TRBD2
j_call: TRBJ2-2
cdr3_aa: CASSEIAGGPLLPGELFF
cdr3_nt: TGTGCCAGCAGTGAGATAGCGGGAGGGCCTCTTCTCCCCGGGGAGCTGTTTTTT

clone_size: once
v_call: TRBV6-4
cdr3_length: 15
d_call: NA
j_call: TRBJ2-2
cdr3_aa: CASSGGTGGTGELFF
cdr3_nt: TGTGCCAGCAGTGGCGGAACCGGCGGCACCGGGGAGCTGTTTTTT

clone_size: NA
v_call: TRBV7-9
cdr3_length: 13
d_call: NA
j_call: TRBJ2-1
cdr3_aa: CASSSNSGNEQFF
cdr3_nt: TGTGCCAGCAGCTCTAATTCGGGCAATGAGCAGTTCTTC

clone_size: NA
v_call: TRBV2
cdr3_length: 15
d_call: NA
j_call: TRBJ2-3
cdr3_aa: CASISQTDPTDTQYF
cdr3_nt: TGTGCCAGCATATCACAGACAGACCCCACAGATACGCAGTATTTT

clone_size: NA
v_call: TRBV27
cdr3_length: 13
d_call: NA
j_call: TRBJ2-7
cdr3_aa: CASSLQGIYEQYF
cdr3_nt: TGTGCCAGCAGTTTACAGGGTATCTACGAGCAGTACTTC

clone_size: NA
v_call: TRBV27
cdr3_length: 13
d_call: NA
j_call: TRBJ1-2
cdr3_aa: CASSLTGNYGYTF
cdr3_nt: TGTGCCAGCAGTTTGACGGGGAACTATGGCTACACCTTC

clone_size: NA
v_call: TRBV5-1
cdr3_length: 12
d_call: NA
j_call: TRBJ2-1
cdr3_aa: CASSFVRDEQFF
cdr3_nt: TGCGCCAGCAGTTTCGTTCGGGATGAGCAGTTCTTC

clone_size: NA
v_call: TRBV6-5
cdr3_length: 14
d_call: NA
j_call: TRBJ1-1
cdr3_aa: CASSYPGGNTEAFF
cdr3_nt: TGTGCCAGCAGTTACCCGGGAGGGAACACTGAAGCTTTCTTT

clone_size: NA
v_call: TRBV6-9
cdr3_length: 15
d_call: TRBD1
j_call: TRBJ1-2
cdr3_aa: CASPPLRGLGYGYTF
cdr3_nt: TGTGCCAGCCCCCCCCTCAGGGGGTTGGGGTATGGCTACACCTTC